This T cell receptor beta chain was identified in a study of blood T cells in healthy people across ages. This clonotype was found a few times. Its antigen is not known. The study, taken as a whole, reports: Changes in expanded clonotypes were possibly confounded, as the CMV status of donors was unknown.

The second PCR ran about 6 to 11 cycles with a sample-barcoded 5' primer and J-beta primers. TCRdb independently ran MiXCR on the 5' RACE reads; one entry per CDR3 protein. The sample has 800,000 to 950,000 distinct CDR3 sequences; around 48% are singletons. Sample: blood. The source of this sequence is a young man in good health.

The CDR3 loop reads CSARDWGVEGPGANVLTF. In DNA, the CDR3 is TGCAGTGCTAGAGATTGGGGAGTAGAGGGTCCTGGGGCCAACGTCCTGACTTTC. The chain is built from TRBV20-1 and TRBJ2-6; a weak D match, TRBD2 (5 bases). The CDR3 has 18 residues. V was trimmed by 0 bases and J by 2 bases, leaving 17 bases between them. The germline V gene encodes CDR1 DFQATT and CDR2 SNEGSKA (reference sequence).